This T cell receptor beta chain stems from a study of tumor-infiltrating lymphocytes in primary liver carcinoma. Study-wide context: The patients, men and women alike, were aged 30 to 69 years. Findings and caveats of the study: Blood trailed tumors significantly in top-250-clone fraction (p = 0.039).

RNA was extracted from whole blood without cell sorting, alongside germline DNA. None of the patients had received treatment, and all had chronic HBV infection. Remarks on this clonotype: Its antigen is currently unknown.

From 500 ng of total RNA, TCR beta-specific cDNA was reverse-transcribed using a constant-region primer. A slightly modified ARM-PCR protocol with three nested multiplex PCR rounds produced these TCR beta libraries. The opening two PCR rounds, ten to eleven cycles each, paired TRBV1-TRBV30 forward primers with a C-beta reverse primer. TCRdb processed the multiplex PCR reads anew with MiXCR; each CDR3 protein has one entry. The sample shows about 320,000 distinct CDR3 sequences, nearly 60% of them seen only once. Unmatched junction bases numbered 13, after V lost 6 bases and J lost 6 bases. The CDR3 extends over 16 amino acids. Germline V gene sequence: CDR1 MNHEY, CDR2 SVGEGT.

The sample taken for sequencing was peripheral blood. This TCR was recovered from a woman younger than 45 with primary liver carcinoma and hepatitis B virus infection. The chain is built from TRBV6-2 or TRBV6-3 and TRBJ2-2; 7 bases align to TRBD2. DNA of the CDR3: TGTGCCAGCAGGCCCGTTAGGGGAGGGGTCGCCGGGGAGCTGTTTTTT. Its protein product is CASRPVRGGVAGELFF.